Shown below are 5 T cell receptor beta chains from a single sample sequenced in a study of blood T cell dynamics during melanoma immunotherapy (dated by TCRdb to the early 2020s). The time point label, read with the paper, signifies: week 3, after first cycle of checkpoint inhibitor. The library came from the immunoSEQ multiplex PCR assay. TCRdb re-hosts the immuneACCESS table, in-frame sequences only. Its copies lack some clones; in the studies checked, an unresolved V gene accounts for under half of them, and the cause for the rest is not known. In this sample the table shows some 11,000 clones, about four fifths of which occur a single time. The ten largest clones add up to 20% to 25% of the sample. Here the sequenced sample was blood, taken from a patient treated with checkpoint blockade. Every receptor here comes from a human donor with melanoma.

The J gene is TRBJ1-2, the V gene TRBV5-4, with D possibly TRBD1 on 6 matching bases. From germline, CDR1 is SGHNT and CDR2 YYREEE (reference sequence). This CDR3 comprises 15 residues. V dropped 1 base and J dropped 4 bases, with 14 bases sitting between them. The DNA for the CDR3 is TGTGCCAGCAGCTTGCGGGCAGGGGCTTCCTATGGCTACACCTTC. This gives the protein CASSLRAGASYGYTF.

The CDR3 spells CASSVDGGAHYGYTF. The DNA of the CDR3 is TGTGCCAGCAGCGTAGACGGGGGCGCCCACTATGGCTACACCTTC. The chain links TRBV9 to TRBJ1-2; weak D call: TRBD1 (6 bases). Trimming took 0 bases from V and 3 from J, leaving 12 bases between them. The CDR3 is 15 residues long. Germline-derived CDR1 and CDR2 are SGDLS and YYNGEE.

V is TRBV4-1 and J is TRBJ1-2, with TRBD1 matching 10 bases. The V gene's germline CDR1 is MGHRA and CDR2 YSYEKL. The CDR3 sequence is 13 residues long. V was pared by 6 bases and J by 2 bases, with 0 bases of the junction left unmatched. The CDR3 reads CASRGQGNYGYTF. The CDR3 DNA reads as TGCGCCAGCAGGGGACAGGGGAACTATGGCTACACCTTC.

This sequence joins TRBV5-1 and TRBJ2-2, with D possibly being TRBD1 or TRBD2 (5 bases each). This CDR3 has 17 residues. The V and J ends lost 2 bases and 6 bases respectively, with 20 bases between them. Germline CDR1 is SGHRS and CDR2 is YFSETQ. The CDR3 spells CASSFTGKRLGAGELFF. The CDR3 DNA reads TGCGCCAGCAGCTTCACGGGGAAGCGCTTGGGGGCCGGGGAGCTGTTTTTT.

This rearrangement joins TRBV11-2 to TRBJ1-5; D unclear. V was pared by 5 bases and J by 7 bases, with 15 bases between. This CDR3 has 14 amino acids. The germline V gene encodes CDR1 SGHAT and CDR2 FQNNGV. The CDR3 spells CASSAMGMGQPQHF. CDR3 bases: TGTGCCAGCAGCGCGATGGGTATGGGCCAGCCCCAGCATTTT.